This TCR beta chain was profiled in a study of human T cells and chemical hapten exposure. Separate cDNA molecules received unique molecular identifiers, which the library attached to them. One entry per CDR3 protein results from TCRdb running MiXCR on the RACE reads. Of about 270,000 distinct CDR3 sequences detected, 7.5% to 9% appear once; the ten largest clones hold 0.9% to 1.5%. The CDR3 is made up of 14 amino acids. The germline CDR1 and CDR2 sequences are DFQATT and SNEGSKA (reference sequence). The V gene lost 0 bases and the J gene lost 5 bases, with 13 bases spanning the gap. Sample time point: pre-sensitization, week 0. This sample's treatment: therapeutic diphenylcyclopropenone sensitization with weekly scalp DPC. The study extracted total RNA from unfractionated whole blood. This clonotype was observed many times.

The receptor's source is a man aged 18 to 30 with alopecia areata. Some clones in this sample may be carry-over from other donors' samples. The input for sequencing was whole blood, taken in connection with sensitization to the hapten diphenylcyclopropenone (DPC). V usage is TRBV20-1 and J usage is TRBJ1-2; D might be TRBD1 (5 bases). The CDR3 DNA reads TGCAGTGCTAGAGAAGTACAGGAATCTTATGGCTACACCTTC. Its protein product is CSAREVQESYGYTF.